This entry features one T cell receptor (beta chain) sequence. The repertoire was sequenced with immunoSEQ multiplex PCR; TCRdb's copy has only in-frame clones and lacks some. The sample has approximately 61,000 clones; just over 85% are singletons. The data derive from a study of blood T cell repertoires in COVID-19. Study in general: Sources were T cells, B-cell-depleted T cells, or PBMCs; the material itself was cDNA or gDNA.

Germline CDR1 SEHNR, CDR2 FQNEAQ (reference sequence). Trimming took off 4 bases at V and 0 bases at J, with 13 bases between the two ends. This CDR3 region has 16 residues. Sequencing input: peripheral blood. The TCR comes from a woman aged 80 or older with active COVID-19. This chain uses TRBV7-9 with TRBJ2-1; D is possibly TRBD2 (7 bases). CDR3 in amino acids: CASSSKGGSSYNEQFF. The CDR3 nucleotides read TGTGCCAGCAGCTCGAAGGGGGGGAGCTCCTACAATGAGCAGTTCTTC.